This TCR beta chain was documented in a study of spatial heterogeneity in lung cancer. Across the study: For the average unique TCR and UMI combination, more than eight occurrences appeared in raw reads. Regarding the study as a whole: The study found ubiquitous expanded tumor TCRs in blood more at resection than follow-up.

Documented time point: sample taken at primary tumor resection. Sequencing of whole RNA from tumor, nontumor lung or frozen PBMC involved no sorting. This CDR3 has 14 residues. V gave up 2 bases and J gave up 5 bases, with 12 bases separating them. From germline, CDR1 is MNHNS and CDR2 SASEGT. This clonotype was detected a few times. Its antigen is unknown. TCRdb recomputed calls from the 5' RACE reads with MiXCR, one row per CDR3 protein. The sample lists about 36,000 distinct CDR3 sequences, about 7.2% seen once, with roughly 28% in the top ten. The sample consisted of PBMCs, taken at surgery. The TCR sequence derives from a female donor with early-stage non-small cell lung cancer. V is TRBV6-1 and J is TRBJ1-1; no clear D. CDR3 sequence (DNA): TGTGCCAGCAGTGAACGAGCTAGAGGAACTGAAGCTTTCTTT. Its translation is CASSERARGTEAFF.